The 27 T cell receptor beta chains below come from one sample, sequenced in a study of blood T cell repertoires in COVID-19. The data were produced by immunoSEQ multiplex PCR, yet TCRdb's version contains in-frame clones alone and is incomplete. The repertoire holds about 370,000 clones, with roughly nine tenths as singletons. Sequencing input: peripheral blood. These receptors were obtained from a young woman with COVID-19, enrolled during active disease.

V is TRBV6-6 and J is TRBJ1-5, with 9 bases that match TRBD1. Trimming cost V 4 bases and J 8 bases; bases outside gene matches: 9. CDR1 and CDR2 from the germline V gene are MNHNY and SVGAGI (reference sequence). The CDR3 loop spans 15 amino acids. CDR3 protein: CASSSDRGTGEPQHF. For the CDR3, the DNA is TGTGCCAGCAGTTCGGACAGGGGTACGGGAGAGCCCCAGCATTTT.

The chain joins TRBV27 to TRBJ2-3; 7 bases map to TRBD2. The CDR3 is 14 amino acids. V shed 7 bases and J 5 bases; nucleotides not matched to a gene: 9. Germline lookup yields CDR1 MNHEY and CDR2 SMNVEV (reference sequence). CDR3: CASTAGVWEDTQYF. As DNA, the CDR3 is TGTGCCAGCACCGCGGGAGTGTGGGAAGATACGCAGTATTTT.

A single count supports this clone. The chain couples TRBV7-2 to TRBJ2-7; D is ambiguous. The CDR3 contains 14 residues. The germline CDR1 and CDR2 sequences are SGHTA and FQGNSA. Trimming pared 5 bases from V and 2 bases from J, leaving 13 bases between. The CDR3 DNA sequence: TGTGCCAGCAGCCTTGACATCCGAGCCTACGAGCAGTACTTC. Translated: CASSLDIRAYEQYF.

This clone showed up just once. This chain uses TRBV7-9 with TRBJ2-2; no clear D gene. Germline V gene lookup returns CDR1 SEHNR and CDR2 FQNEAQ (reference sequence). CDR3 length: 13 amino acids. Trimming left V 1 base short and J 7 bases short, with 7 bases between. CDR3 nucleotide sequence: TGTGCCAGCAGCTTAGTGGCAGTCGGGGAGCTGTTTTTT. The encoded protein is CASSLVAVGELFF.

The CDR3 region has the DNA TGCGCCAGCAGCCTCGCAGCGGGACACCCCACCGGGGAGCTGTTTTTT. It codes for CASSLAAGHPTGELFF. The chain uses TRBV5-1 and TRBJ2-2, with D tentatively TRBD2 (7 bases). The ends were cut back, 4 bases at V and 4 bases at J, with 17 bases in the middle. Per the germline V gene, CDR1 is SGHRS and CDR2 is YFSETQ. The CDR3 length is 16 residues. The whole variable domain, remainder taken from reference TRBV5-1 and TRBJ2-2, is KAGVTQTPRYLIKTRGQQVTLSCSPISGHRSVSWYQQTPGQGLQFLFEYFSETQRNKGNFPGRFSGRQFSNSRSEMNVSTLELGDSALYLCASSLAAGHPTGELFFGEGSRLTVL.

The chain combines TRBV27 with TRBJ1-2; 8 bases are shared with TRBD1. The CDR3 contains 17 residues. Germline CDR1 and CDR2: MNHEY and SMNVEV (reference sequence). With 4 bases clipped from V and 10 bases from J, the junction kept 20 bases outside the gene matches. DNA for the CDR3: TGTGCCAGCAGTTCATCTATTCGGACAGGGAGGAATCCGGCCTACACCTTC. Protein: CASSSSIRTGRNPAYTF.

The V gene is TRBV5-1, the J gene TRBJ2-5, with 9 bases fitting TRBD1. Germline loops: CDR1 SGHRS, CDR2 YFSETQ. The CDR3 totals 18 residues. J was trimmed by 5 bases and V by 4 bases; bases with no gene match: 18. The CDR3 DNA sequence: TGCGCCAGCAGCGGACCGCTCAAACCCGGGACAGGGAGGGAGACCCAGTACTTC. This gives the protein CASSGPLKPGTGRETQYF.

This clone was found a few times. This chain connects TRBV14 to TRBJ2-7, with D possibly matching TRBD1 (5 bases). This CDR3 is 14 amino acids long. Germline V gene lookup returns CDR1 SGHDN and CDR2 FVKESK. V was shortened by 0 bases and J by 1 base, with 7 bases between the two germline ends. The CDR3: CASSQDRQSYEQYF. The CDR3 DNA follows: TGTGCCAGCAGCCAAGATCGACAGTCCTACGAGCAGTACTTC.

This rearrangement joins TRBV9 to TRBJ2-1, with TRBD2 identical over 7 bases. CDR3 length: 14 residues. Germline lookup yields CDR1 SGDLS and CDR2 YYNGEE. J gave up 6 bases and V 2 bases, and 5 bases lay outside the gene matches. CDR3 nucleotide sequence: TGTGCCAGCAGCGTTGCGGGAGCGGGCAATGAGCAGTTCTTC. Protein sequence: CASSVAGAGNEQFF.

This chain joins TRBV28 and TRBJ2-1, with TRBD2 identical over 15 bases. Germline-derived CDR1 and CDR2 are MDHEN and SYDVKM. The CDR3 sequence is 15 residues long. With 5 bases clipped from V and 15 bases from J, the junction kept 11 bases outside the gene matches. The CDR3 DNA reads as TGTGCCAGCAGTCGGACCGGGACTAGCGGGGGGCTTAGGTTCTTC. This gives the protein CASSRTGTSGGLRFF.

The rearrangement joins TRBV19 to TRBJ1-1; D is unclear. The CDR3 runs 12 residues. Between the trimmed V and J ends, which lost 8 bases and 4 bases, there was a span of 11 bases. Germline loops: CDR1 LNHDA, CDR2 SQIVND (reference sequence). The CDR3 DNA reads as TGTGCCAGTGGAAGAGGTGGCACTGAAGCTTTCTTT. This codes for CASGRGGTEAFF.

The CDR3 spells CASSHLTGYYGYTF. The CDR3 nucleotides are TGTGCCAGCAGCCACCTAACAGGTTACTATGGCTACACCTTC. This chain joins TRBV14 and TRBJ1-2; the D gene is possibly TRBD1 (5 bases). Trimming took off 3 bases at V and 3 bases at J, with 11 bases between the two ends. From germline, CDR1 is SGHDN and CDR2 FVKESK. This CDR3 spans 14 amino acids.

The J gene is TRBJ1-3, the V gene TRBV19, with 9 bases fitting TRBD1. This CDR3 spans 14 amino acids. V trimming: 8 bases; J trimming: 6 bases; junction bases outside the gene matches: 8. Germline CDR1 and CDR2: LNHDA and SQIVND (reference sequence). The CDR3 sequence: CASHRRQGENTIYF. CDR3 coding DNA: TGTGCCAGTCACCGACGACAGGGGGAAAACACCATATATTTT.

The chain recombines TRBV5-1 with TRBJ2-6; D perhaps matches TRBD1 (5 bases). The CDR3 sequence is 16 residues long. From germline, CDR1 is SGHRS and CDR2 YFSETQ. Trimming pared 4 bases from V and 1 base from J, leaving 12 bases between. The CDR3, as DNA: TGCGCCAGCAGCGCCGCCAGGGTATCTGGGGCCAACGTCCTGACTTTC. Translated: CASSAARVSGANVLTF. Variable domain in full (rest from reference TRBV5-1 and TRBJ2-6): KAGVTQTPRYLIKTRGQQVTLSCSPISGHRSVSWYQQTPGQGLQFLFEYFSETQRNKGNFPGRFSGRQFSNSRSEMNVSTLELGDSALYLCASSAARVSGANVLTFGAGSRLTVL.

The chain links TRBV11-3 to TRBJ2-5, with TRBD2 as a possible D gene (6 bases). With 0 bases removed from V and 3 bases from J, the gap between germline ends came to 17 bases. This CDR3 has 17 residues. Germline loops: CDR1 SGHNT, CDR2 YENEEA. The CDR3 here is CASSLDTRLVFKETQYF. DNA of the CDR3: TGTGCCAGCAGCTTAGATACACGACTAGTCTTCAAAGAGACCCAGTACTTC.

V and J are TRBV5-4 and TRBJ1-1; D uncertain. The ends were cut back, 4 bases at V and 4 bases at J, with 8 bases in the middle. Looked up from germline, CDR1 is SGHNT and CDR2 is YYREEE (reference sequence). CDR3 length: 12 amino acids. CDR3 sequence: CASSPGGTEAFF. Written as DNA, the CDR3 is TGTGCCAGCAGCCCAGGAGGCACTGAAGCTTTCTTT.

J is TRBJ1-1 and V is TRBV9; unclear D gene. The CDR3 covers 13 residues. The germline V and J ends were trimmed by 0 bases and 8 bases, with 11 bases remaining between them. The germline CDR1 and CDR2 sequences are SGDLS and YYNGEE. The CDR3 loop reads CASSVGENPEAFF. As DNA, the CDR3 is TGTGCCAGCAGCGTAGGAGAGAACCCCGAAGCTTTCTTT.

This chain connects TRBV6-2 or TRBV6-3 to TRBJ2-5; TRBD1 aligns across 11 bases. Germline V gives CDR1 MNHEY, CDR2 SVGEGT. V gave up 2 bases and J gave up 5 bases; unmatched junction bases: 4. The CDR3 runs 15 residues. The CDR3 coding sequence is TGTGCCAGCAGTTACGGACAGGGGGCGCGGGAGACCCAGTACTTC. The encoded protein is CASSYGQGARETQYF.

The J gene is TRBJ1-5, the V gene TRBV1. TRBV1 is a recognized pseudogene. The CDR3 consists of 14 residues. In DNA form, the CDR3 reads TGCACCAGCAGCCTTCGCGGTGCCTTTCAGCCCCAGCATTTT. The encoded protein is CTSSLRGAFQPQHF.

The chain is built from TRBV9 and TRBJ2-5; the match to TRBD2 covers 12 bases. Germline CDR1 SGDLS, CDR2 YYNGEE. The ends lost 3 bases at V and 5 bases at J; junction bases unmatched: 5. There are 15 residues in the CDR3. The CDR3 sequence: CASSASGGARETQYF. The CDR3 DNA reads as TGTGCCAGCAGCGCTAGCGGGGGGGCCCGGGAGACCCAGTACTTC. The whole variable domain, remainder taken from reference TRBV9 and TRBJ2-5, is DSGVTQTPKHLITATGQRVTLRCSPRSGDLSVYWYQQSLDQGLQFLIQYYNGEERAKGNILERFSAQQFPDLHSELNLSSLELGDSALYFCASSASGGARETQYFGPGTRLLVL.

As DNA, the CDR3 is TGTGCCAGCAGCCCACTAGCGGGGGGCACAGATACGCAGTATTTT. Its translation: CASSPLAGGTDTQYF. V gene TRBV3-1 (or the pseudogene TRBV3-2) combines with J gene TRBJ2-3; 11 nucleotides match TRBD2. After removal of 4 bases from V and 1 base from J, the junction contained 1 base not matched to a gene. Germline V lookup: CDR1 LGHDT, CDR2 YNNKEL (reference sequence). The CDR3 consists of 15 residues.

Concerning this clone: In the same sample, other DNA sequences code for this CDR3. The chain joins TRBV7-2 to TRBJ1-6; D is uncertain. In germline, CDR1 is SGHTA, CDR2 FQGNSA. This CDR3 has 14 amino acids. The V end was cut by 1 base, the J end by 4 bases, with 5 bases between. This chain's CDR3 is CASSLDSYNSPLHF. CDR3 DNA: TGTGCCAGCAGCTTAGACAGTTATAATTCACCCCTCCACTTT.

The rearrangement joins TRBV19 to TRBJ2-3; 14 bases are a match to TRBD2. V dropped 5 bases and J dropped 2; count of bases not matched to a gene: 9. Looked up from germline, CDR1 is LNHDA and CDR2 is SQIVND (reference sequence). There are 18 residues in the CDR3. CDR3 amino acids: CASSVRLAGGPNTDTQYF. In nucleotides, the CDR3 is TGTGCCAGTAGTGTCAGACTAGCGGGAGGGCCTAACACAGATACGCAGTATTTT.

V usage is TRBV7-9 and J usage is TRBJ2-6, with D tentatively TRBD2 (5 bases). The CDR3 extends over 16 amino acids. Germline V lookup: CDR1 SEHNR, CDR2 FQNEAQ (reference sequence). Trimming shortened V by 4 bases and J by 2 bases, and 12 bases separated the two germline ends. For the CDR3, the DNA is TGTGCCAGCAGCTACCCGGAGGAACCTGGGGCCAACGTCCTGACTTTC. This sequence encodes CASSYPEEPGANVLTF. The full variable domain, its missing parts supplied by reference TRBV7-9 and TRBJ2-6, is DTGVSQNPRHKITKRGQNVTFRCDPISEHNRLYWYRQTLGQGPEFLTYFQNEAQLEKSRLLSDRFSAERPKGSFSTLEIQRTEQGDSAMYLCASSYPEEPGANVLTFGAGSRLTVL.

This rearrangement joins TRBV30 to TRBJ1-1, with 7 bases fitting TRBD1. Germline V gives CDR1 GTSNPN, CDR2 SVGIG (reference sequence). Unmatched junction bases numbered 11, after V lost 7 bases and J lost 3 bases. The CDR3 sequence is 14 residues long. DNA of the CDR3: TGTGCCTCTAAAAAGGGGGCGGCAGACACTGAAGCTTTCTTT. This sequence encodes CASKKGAADTEAFF.

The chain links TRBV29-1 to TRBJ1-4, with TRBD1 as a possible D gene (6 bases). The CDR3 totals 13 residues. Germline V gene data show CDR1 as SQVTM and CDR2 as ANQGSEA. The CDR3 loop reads CAGSWGGYEKLFF. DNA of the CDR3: TGCGCCGGTTCGTGGGGGGGCTATGAAAAACTGTTTTTT. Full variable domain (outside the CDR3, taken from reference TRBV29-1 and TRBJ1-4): SAVISQKPSRDICQRGTSLTIQCQVDSQVTMMFWYRQQPGQSLTLIATANQGSEATYESGFVIDKFPISRPNLTFSTLTVSNMSPEDSSIYLCAGSWGGYEKLFFGSGTQLSVL.

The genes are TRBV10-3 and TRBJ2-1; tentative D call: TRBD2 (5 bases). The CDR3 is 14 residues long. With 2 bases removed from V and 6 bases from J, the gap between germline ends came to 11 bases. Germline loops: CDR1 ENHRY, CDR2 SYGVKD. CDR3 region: CAISEGREVNEQFF. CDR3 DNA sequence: TGTGCCATCAGTGAGGGGAGAGAAGTCAATGAGCAGTTCTTC.